This is a list of T cell receptor beta chains from one sample in a study of blood T cell repertoires in COVID-19. The table came from immunoSEQ multiplex PCR; TCRdb's copy has only in-frame clones and leaves some out. The sample records approximately 210,000 clones, around four fifths being singletons. Material: peripheral blood. The receptors shown here come from a human donor in a cohort sampled during active COVID-19. CDR3s include the opening cysteine and the closing phenylalanine or tryptophan. A D gene is named only where the DNA matches it firmly. Not all rows give a size; the values are once, few, many and, for expanded clones, a class.

>16|TRBJ2-3|TRBV3-1/TRBV3-2|.|.
CASSQAGTPPPDTQYF
TGTGCCAGCAGCCAAGCTGGGACACCTCCACCAGATACGCAGTATTTT
>14|TRBJ2-2|TRBV18|.|.
CASSPRGNTGELFF
TGTGCCAGCTCACCTCGCGGTAACACCGGGGAGCTGTTTTTT
>14|TRBJ2-1|TRBV6-5|.|.
CASSTLSSYNEQFF
TGTGCCAGCAGTACGCTTAGCAGTTACAATGAGCAGTTCTTC
>14|TRBJ2-7|TRBV5-1|TRBD1|.
CASSLRGLMYEQYF
TGCGCCAGCAGCTTAAGGGGGCTGATGTACGAGCAGTACTTC
>12|TRBJ1-3|TRBV3-1/TRBV3-2|TRBD1|.
CASRTGGNTIYF
TGTGCCAGCAGGACAGGGGGAAACACCATATATTTT
>13|TRBJ1-2|TRBV30|.|few
CAWSSDSNYGYTF
TGTGCCTGGAGTTCGGACAGTAACTATGGCTACACCTTC
>15|TRBJ1-1|TRBV19|.|.
CASSKQPFLNTEAFF
TGTGCCAGTAGTAAACAGCCGTTCTTGAACACTGAAGCTTTCTTT
>11|TRBJ2-7|TRBV30|.|.
CAWSSRGEQYF
TGTGCCTGGAGTTCCAGGGGCGAGCAGTACTTC
>13|TRBJ2-5|TRBV11-2|.|.
CASSLERSETQYF
TGTGCCAGCAGCTTAGAGAGGTCCGAGACCCAGTACTTC
>16|TRBJ2-2|TRBV6-5|TRBD1|.
CASSYLGTGNTGELFF
TGTGCCAGCAGTTACTTAGGGACAGGGAACACCGGGGAGCTGTTTTTT
>13|TRBJ1-1|TRBV5-6|.|.
CASSLQVRTEAFF
TGTGCCAGCAGCTTACAGGTCCGGACTGAAGCTTTCTTT
>14|TRBJ1-2|TRBV6-6|.|.
CASSYRGGLYGYTF
TGTGCCAGCAGTTACAGGGGGGGGCTCTATGGCTACACCTTC
>15|TRBJ2-7|TRBV7-8|.|.
CASSLGAPFSYEQYF
TGTGCCAGCAGCTTAGGGGCGCCGTTCTCCTACGAGCAGTACTTC
>11|TRBJ1-2|TRBV10-3|.|few
CAISADYGYTF
TGTGCCATCAGTGCCGACTATGGCTACACCTTC
>13|TRBJ1-1|TRBV5-6|.|.
CASSLGRGSEAFF
TGTGCCAGCAGCTTGGGACGAGGATCTGAAGCTTTCTTT
>14|TRBJ1-2|TRBV15|.|.
CATSRETANYGYTF
TGTGCCACCAGCAGAGAAACAGCTAACTATGGCTACACCTTC
>15|TRBJ2-1|TRBV7-9|TRBD2|.
CASSSGLAGSNEQFF
TGTGCCAGCAGCTCGGGACTAGCGGGATCTAATGAGCAGTTCTTC
>12|TRBJ1-5|TRBV7-9|.|.
CASRPLDQPQHF
TGTGCCAGCAGGCCCCTAGATCAGCCCCAGCATTTT
>15|TRBJ2-1|TRBV24-1|.|.
CATSNPGGDGDEQFF
TGTGCCACCAGTAATCCCGGAGGGGACGGTGATGAGCAGTTCTTC
>12|TRBJ2-5|TRBV6-5|.|.
CASSIAMETQYF
TGTGCCAGCAGTATAGCGATGGAGACCCAGTACTTC